This is a list of T cell receptor beta chains from one sample in a study of early T cells in non-severe SARS-CoV-2 infection. TCRdb processed the 5' RACE reads anew with MiXCR; each CDR3 protein has one entry. Here the sample spans roughly 70,000 distinct CDR3 sequences, 20% to 25% being singletons. The material was whole blood, obtained at baseline. These receptors were obtained from an adult who was a healthcare worker with PCR-confirmed SARS-CoV-2 infection or an uninfected control (not recorded which). Both conserved end residues are part of each CDR3. D genes are given only for firm matches. Size tells how often a clone was seen (once, few, many) or the class of an expanded clone, and some rows leave it out.

v_gene: TRBV20-1
abundance: -
d_gene: -
len: 13
j_gene: TRBJ2-3
CDR3nt: TGCAGTGCTCCAGCCGAGGGCACAGATACGCAGTATTTT
CDR3aa: CSAPAEGTDTQYF

v_gene: TRBV5-1
abundance: -
d_gene: -
len: 14
j_gene: TRBJ1-1
CDR3nt: TGCGCCAGCAGCTTTTCAGGGATGAACACTGAAGCTTTCTTT
CDR3aa: CASSFSGMNTEAFF

v_gene: TRBV7-2
abundance: -
d_gene: -
len: 13
j_gene: TRBJ2-2
CDR3nt: TGTGCCAGCAGCTTTTGGGCGGCCGGGGAGCTGTTTTTT
CDR3aa: CASSFWAAGELFF

v_gene: TRBV28
abundance: -
d_gene: TRBD2
len: 17
j_gene: TRBJ2-2
CDR3nt: TGTGCCAGCAGTTTCCTTGGACTAGCGGACCACACCGGGGAGCTGTTTTTT
CDR3aa: CASSFLGLADHTGELFF

v_gene: TRBV29-1
abundance: -
d_gene: -
len: 15
j_gene: TRBJ1-3
CDR3nt: TGCAGCGTTGAAGATGGGGGGGCGAGAGGAAACACCATATATTTT
CDR3aa: CSVEDGGARGNTIYF

v_gene: TRBV12-3/TRBV12-4
abundance: few
d_gene: TRBD1
len: 15
j_gene: TRBJ2-7
CDR3nt: TGTGCCAGCACCGTCACAGGGGGACGCTCCTACGAGCAGTACTTC
CDR3aa: CASTVTGGRSYEQYF

v_gene: TRBV12-3/TRBV12-4
abundance: -
d_gene: -
len: 14
j_gene: TRBJ1-2
CDR3nt: TGTGCCAGCAGTTTCTCAGGACCGGACTATGGCTACACCTTC
CDR3aa: CASSFSGPDYGYTF

v_gene: TRBV5-1
abundance: many
d_gene: -
len: 14
j_gene: TRBJ2-7
CDR3nt: TGCGCCAGCAGCGCAGACTTTGAACCCTACGAGCAGTACTTC
CDR3aa: CASSADFEPYEQYF

v_gene: TRBV7-9
abundance: -
d_gene: TRBD1
len: 14
j_gene: TRBJ1-1
CDR3nt: TGTGCCAGCAGCTACTCACAGGGGGTTACTGAAGCTTTCTTT
CDR3aa: CASSYSQGVTEAFF

v_gene: TRBV11-1
abundance: few
d_gene: TRBD1
len: 12
j_gene: TRBJ2-7
CDR3nt: TGTGCCAGCAGCACCGACAGGGACGAGCAGTACTTC
CDR3aa: CASSTDRDEQYF

v_gene: TRBV2
abundance: many
d_gene: TRBD2
len: 14
j_gene: TRBJ2-1
CDR3nt: TGTGCCAGCAGGACTAGCGGGGGCTACAATGAGCAGTTCTTC
CDR3aa: CASRTSGGYNEQFF

v_gene: TRBV7-9
abundance: few
d_gene: -
len: 14
j_gene: TRBJ1-6
CDR3nt: TGTGCCAGCAGCTTAGTTGGGTATAATTCACCCCTCCACTTT
CDR3aa: CASSLVGYNSPLHF

v_gene: TRBV2
abundance: -
d_gene: -
len: 13
j_gene: TRBJ2-4
CDR3nt: TGTGCCAGCAGTGAAGAAAGTGGAAACATTCAGTACTTC
CDR3aa: CASSEESGNIQYF

v_gene: TRBV7-8
abundance: -
d_gene: -
len: 14
j_gene: TRBJ1-4
CDR3nt: TGTGCCAGCAGCTTATTGGAGACTAATGAAAAACTGTTTTTT
CDR3aa: CASSLLETNEKLFF

v_gene: TRBV3-1
abundance: -
d_gene: TRBD2
len: 15
j_gene: TRBJ2-1
CDR3nt: TGTGCCAGCAGCCCTACAGCGGGGGGGCGGGATGAGCAGTTCTTC
CDR3aa: CASSPTAGGRDEQFF

v_gene: TRBV4-2
abundance: -
d_gene: -
len: 17
j_gene: TRBJ2-1
CDR3nt: TGTGCCAGCAGCCAAACATCGCGGGCCGAATACAACAATGAGCAGTTCTTC
CDR3aa: CASSQTSRAEYNNEQFF

v_gene: TRBV7-9
abundance: few
d_gene: -
len: 14
j_gene: TRBJ2-7
CDR3nt: TGTGCCAGCAGCTTAGTCCCGGGGGACTACGAGCAGTACTTC
CDR3aa: CASSLVPGDYEQYF

v_gene: TRBV20-1
abundance: -
d_gene: -
len: 12
j_gene: TRBJ2-1
CDR3nt: TGCAGTGCTACCGACCTTTCTAAGGAGCAGTTCTTC
CDR3aa: CSATDLSKEQFF

v_gene: TRBV9
abundance: -
d_gene: -
len: 15
j_gene: TRBJ2-2
CDR3nt: TGTGCCAGCAGCCTAAGCGGTTCGAACACCGGGGAGCTGTTTTTT
CDR3aa: CASSLSGSNTGELFF

v_gene: TRBV7-8
abundance: many
d_gene: -
len: 15
j_gene: TRBJ1-2
CDR3nt: TGTGCCAGCAGCTTAGGGCGAGGGCCTAACTATGGCTACACCTTC
CDR3aa: CASSLGRGPNYGYTF

v_gene: TRBV20-1
abundance: few
d_gene: -
len: 14
j_gene: TRBJ2-1
CDR3nt: TGCAGTGCTAGAGATCTTCAGGGGTACAATGAGCAGTTCTTC
CDR3aa: CSARDLQGYNEQFF

v_gene: TRBV20-1
abundance: -
d_gene: -
len: 14
j_gene: TRBJ1-1
CDR3nt: TGCAGTGCTTCCGAAGGCTCAGTGGGCACTGAAGCTTTCTTT
CDR3aa: CSASEGSVGTEAFF

v_gene: TRBV5-4
abundance: -
d_gene: TRBD2
len: 16
j_gene: TRBJ2-5
CDR3nt: TGTGCCAGCAGCACCGGGAGTCGGGGGGGCCAAGAGACCCAGTACTTC
CDR3aa: CASSTGSRGGQETQYF

v_gene: TRBV20-1
abundance: -
d_gene: -
len: 13
j_gene: TRBJ1-1
CDR3nt: TGCAGTGCTAGCGGGCCCTATGGGACTGAAGCTTTCTTT
CDR3aa: CSASGPYGTEAFF

v_gene: TRBV12-3/TRBV12-4
abundance: -
d_gene: -
len: 16
j_gene: TRBJ1-3
CDR3nt: TGTGCCAGCAGCCTGGACGGCTTCCTCTCTGGAGACACCATATATTTT
CDR3aa: CASSLDGFLSGDTIYF

v_gene: TRBV6-5
abundance: many
d_gene: TRBD2
len: 16
j_gene: TRBJ2-1
CDR3nt: TGTGCCAGCAGTTCCGGGGGACTAGCGGACACCAATGAGCAGTTCTTC
CDR3aa: CASSSGGLADTNEQFF

v_gene: TRBV10-3
abundance: -
d_gene: -
len: 15
j_gene: TRBJ2-3
CDR3nt: TGTGCCATCAGTGACCCCGGGGGCACCACAGATACGCAGTATTTT
CDR3aa: CAISDPGGTTDTQYF

v_gene: TRBV10-3
abundance: few
d_gene: -
len: 15
j_gene: TRBJ2-1
CDR3nt: TGTGCCATCAGTGATGGAGGGGGACTCTACAATGAGCAGTTCTTC
CDR3aa: CAISDGGGLYNEQFF

v_gene: TRBV3-1
abundance: few
d_gene: -
len: 14
j_gene: TRBJ1-6
CDR3nt: TGTGCCAGCAGCCAAGAGGTCAGTAATTCACCCCTCCACTTT
CDR3aa: CASSQEVSNSPLHF

v_gene: TRBV20-1
abundance: -
d_gene: TRBD1
len: 12
j_gene: TRBJ2-5
CDR3nt: TGCAGTGCTGACAGGGAAGGGGAGACCCAGTACTTC
CDR3aa: CSADREGETQYF

v_gene: TRBV7-8
abundance: -
d_gene: -
len: 16
j_gene: TRBJ1-4
CDR3nt: TGTGCCAGCAGCTTAGGAGGCTACGTCGAGAGGGAAAAACTGTTTTTT
CDR3aa: CASSLGGYVEREKLFF

v_gene: TRBV6-6
abundance: few
d_gene: -
len: 14
j_gene: TRBJ1-2
CDR3nt: TGTGCCAGCAGTTACTCGAGTCAGAGCTATGGCTACACCTTC
CDR3aa: CASSYSSQSYGYTF

v_gene: TRBV12-3/TRBV12-4
abundance: many
d_gene: -
len: 12
j_gene: TRBJ2-7
CDR3nt: TGTGCCAGCAGTGTTGACATCGACGAGCAGTACTTC
CDR3aa: CASSVDIDEQYF

v_gene: TRBV7-8
abundance: few
d_gene: TRBD2
len: 15
j_gene: TRBJ2-5
CDR3nt: TGTGCCAGCAGCTTACCGACTAGCGGACAAGAGACCCAGTACTTC
CDR3aa: CASSLPTSGQETQYF

v_gene: TRBV6-6
abundance: -
d_gene: TRBD1
len: 18
j_gene: TRBJ2-1
CDR3nt: TGTGCCAGCAGTTCGCAAAAGCCTCAGGGGGCGTTAGTAAGAGAGCAGTTCTTC
CDR3aa: CASSSQKPQGALVREQFF

v_gene: TRBV20-1
abundance: few
d_gene: TRBD2
len: 14
j_gene: TRBJ2-1
CDR3nt: TGCAGTGCTAGTTTGGGACTAGCGGGCAATGAGCAGTTCTTC
CDR3aa: CSASLGLAGNEQFF

v_gene: TRBV18
abundance: many
d_gene: -
len: 14
j_gene: TRBJ1-6
CDR3nt: TGTGCCAGCTCACTGGGGAGTCAGGATTCACCCCTCCACTTT
CDR3aa: CASSLGSQDSPLHF

v_gene: TRBV7-9
abundance: many
d_gene: TRBD2
len: 15
j_gene: TRBJ2-7
CDR3nt: TGTGCCAGCAGCTTAGCCGGGACTAGCTCCAACGAGCAGTACTTC
CDR3aa: CASSLAGTSSNEQYF

v_gene: TRBV27
abundance: few
d_gene: -
len: 15
j_gene: TRBJ2-3
CDR3nt: TGTGCCAGCAGTTTATCGAGGGGCAGATTGGATACGCAGTATTTT
CDR3aa: CASSLSRGRLDTQYF

v_gene: TRBV7-9
abundance: -
d_gene: TRBD1
len: 16
j_gene: TRBJ2-3
CDR3nt: TGTGCCAGCAGCTACCTACAGGGGTTTAGCACAGATACGCAGTATTTT
CDR3aa: CASSYLQGFSTDTQYF

v_gene: TRBV10-3
abundance: -
d_gene: -
len: 13
j_gene: TRBJ2-1
CDR3nt: TGTGCCATCAGTGAGTTTGGTGACAATGAGCAGTTCTTC
CDR3aa: CAISEFGDNEQFF

v_gene: TRBV5-1
abundance: -
d_gene: -
len: 14
j_gene: TRBJ2-3
CDR3nt: TGCGCCAGCAGCAGGGGGGAAGGCACAGATACGCAGTATTTT
CDR3aa: CASSRGEGTDTQYF

v_gene: TRBV25-1
abundance: -
d_gene: -
len: 11
j_gene: TRBJ2-1
CDR3nt: TGTGCCAGCTTTGGAAACAATGAGCAGTTCTTC
CDR3aa: CASFGNNEQFF

v_gene: TRBV7-2
abundance: few
d_gene: TRBD1
len: 15
j_gene: TRBJ1-5
CDR3nt: TGTGCCAGCAGCTTCACAGGGGTTAGCAATCAGCCCCAGCATTTT
CDR3aa: CASSFTGVSNQPQHF

v_gene: TRBV18
abundance: few
d_gene: -
len: 15
j_gene: TRBJ1-4
CDR3nt: TGTGCCAGCTCACCACGGGAGACAACTAATGAAAAACTGTTTTTT
CDR3aa: CASSPRETTNEKLFF